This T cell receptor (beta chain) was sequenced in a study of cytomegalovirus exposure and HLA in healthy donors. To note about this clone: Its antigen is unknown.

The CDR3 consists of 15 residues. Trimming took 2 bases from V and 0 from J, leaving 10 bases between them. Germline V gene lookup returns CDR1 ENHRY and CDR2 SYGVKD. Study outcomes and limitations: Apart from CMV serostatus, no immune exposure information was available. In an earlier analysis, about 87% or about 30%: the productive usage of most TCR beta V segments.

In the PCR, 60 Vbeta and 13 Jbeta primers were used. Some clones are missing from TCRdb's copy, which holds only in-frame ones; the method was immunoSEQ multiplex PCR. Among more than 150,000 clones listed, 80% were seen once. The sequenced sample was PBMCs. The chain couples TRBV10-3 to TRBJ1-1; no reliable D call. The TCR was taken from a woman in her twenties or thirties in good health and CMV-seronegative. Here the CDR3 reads CAISEVEDMNTEAFF. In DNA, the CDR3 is TGTGCCATCAGTGAGGTCGAAGACATGAACACTGAAGCTTTCTTT.